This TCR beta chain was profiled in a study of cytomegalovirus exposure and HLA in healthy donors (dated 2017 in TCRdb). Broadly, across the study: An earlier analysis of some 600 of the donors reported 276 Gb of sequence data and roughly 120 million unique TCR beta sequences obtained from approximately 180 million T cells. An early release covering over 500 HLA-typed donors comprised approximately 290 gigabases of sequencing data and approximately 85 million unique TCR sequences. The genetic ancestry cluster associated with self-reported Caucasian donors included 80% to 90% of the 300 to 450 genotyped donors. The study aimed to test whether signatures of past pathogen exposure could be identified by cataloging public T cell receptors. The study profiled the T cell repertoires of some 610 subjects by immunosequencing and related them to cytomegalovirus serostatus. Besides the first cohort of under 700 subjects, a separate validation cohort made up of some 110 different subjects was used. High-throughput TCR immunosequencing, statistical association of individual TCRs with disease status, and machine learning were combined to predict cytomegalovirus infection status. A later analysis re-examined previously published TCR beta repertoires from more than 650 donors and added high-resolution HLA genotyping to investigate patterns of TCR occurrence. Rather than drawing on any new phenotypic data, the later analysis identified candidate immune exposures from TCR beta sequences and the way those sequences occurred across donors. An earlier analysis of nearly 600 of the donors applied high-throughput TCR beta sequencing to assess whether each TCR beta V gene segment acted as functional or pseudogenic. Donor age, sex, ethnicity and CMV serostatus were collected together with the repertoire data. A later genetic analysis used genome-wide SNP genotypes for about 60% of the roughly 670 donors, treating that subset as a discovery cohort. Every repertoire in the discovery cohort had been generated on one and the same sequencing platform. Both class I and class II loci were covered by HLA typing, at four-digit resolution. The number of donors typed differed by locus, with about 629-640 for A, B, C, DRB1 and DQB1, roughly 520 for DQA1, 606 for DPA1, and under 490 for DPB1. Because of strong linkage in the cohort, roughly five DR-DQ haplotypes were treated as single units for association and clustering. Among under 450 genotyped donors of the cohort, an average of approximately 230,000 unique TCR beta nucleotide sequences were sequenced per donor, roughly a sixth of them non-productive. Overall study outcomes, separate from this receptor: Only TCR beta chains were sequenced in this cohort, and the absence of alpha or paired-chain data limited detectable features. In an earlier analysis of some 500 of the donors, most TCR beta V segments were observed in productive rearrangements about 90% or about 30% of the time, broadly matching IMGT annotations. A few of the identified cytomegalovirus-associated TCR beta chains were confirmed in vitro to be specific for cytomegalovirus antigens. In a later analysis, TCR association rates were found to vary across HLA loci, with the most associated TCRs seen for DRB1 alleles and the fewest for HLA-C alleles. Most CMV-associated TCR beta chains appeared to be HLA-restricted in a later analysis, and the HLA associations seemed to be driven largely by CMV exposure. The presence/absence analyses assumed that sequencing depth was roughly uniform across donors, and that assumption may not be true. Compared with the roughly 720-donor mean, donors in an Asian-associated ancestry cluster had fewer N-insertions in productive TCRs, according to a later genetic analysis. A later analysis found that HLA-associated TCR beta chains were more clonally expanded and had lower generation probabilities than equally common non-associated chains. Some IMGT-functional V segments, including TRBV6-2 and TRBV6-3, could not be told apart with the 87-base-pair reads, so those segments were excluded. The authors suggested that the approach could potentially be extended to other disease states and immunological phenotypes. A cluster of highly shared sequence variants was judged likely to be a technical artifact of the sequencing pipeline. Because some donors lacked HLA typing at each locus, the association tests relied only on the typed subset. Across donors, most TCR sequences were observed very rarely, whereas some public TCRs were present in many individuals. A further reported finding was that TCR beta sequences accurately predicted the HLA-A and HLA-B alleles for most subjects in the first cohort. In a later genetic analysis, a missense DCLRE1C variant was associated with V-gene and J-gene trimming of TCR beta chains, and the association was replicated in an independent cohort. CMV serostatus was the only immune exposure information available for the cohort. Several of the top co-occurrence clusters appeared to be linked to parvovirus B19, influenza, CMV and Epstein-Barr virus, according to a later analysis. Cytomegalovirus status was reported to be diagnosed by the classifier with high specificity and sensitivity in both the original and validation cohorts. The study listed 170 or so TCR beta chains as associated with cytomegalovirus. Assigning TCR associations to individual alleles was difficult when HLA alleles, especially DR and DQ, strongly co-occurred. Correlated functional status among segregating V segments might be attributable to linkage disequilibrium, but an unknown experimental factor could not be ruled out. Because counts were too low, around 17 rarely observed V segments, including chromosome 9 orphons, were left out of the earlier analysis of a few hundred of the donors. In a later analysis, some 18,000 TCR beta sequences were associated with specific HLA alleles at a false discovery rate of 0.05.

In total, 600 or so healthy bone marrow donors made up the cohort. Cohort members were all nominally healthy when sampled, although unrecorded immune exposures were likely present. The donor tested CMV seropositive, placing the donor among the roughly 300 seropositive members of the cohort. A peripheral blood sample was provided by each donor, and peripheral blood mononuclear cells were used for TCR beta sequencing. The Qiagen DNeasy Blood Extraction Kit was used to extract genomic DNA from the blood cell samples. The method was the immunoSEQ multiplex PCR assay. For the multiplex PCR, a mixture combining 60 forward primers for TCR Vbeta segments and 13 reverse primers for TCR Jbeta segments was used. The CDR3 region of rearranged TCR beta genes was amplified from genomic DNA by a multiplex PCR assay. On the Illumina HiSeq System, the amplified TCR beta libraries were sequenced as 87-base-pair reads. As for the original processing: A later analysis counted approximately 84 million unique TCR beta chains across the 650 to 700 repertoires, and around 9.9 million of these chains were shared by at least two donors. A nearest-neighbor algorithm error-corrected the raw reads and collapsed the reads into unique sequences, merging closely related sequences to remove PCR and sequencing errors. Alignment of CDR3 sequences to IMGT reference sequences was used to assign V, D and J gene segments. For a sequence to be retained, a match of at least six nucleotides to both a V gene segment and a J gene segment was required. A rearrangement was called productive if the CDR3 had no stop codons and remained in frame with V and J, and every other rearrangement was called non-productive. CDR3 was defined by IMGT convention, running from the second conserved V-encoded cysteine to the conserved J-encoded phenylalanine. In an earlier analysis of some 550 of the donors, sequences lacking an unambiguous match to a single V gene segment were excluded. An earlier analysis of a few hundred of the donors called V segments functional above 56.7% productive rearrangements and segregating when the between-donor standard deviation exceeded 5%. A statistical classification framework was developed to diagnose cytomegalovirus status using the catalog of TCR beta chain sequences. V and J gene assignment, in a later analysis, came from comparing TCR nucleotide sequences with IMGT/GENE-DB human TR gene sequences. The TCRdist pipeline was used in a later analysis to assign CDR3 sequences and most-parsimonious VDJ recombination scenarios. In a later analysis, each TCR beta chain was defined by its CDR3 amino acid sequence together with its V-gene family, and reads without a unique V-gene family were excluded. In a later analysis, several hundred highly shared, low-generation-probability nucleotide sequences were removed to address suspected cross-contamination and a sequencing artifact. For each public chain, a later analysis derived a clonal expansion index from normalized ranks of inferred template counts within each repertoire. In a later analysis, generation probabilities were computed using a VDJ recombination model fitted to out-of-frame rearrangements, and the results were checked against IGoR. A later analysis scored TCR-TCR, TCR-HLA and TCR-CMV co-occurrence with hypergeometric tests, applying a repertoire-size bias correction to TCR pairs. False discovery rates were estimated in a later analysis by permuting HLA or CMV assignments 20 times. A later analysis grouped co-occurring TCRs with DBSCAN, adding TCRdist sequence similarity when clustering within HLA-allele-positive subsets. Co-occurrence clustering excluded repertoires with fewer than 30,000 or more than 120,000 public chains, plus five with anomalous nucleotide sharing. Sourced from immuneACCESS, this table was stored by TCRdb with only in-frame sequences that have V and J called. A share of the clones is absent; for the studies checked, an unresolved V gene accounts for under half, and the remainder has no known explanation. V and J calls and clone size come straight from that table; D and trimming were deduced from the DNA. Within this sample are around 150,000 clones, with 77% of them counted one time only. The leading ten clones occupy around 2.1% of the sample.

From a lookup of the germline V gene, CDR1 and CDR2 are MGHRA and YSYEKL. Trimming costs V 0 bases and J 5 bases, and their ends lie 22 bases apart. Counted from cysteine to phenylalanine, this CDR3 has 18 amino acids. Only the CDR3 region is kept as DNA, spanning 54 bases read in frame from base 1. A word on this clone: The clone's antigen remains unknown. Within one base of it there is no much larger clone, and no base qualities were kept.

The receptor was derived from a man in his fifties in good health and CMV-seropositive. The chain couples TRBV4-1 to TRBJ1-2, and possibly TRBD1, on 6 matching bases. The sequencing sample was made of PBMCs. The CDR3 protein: CASSQEGYGQLTLYGYTF. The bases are TGCGCCAGCAGCCAAGAGGGGTACGGACAGCTAACCTTATATGGCTACACCTTC.